The 29 T cell receptor beta chains presented below share a single source sample, sequenced in a study of graft-versus-host responses after intestinal transplantation. Antigens for these TCRs are unknown. Some clones are missing from TCRdb's copy, which holds only in-frame ones; the method was immunoSEQ multiplex PCR. The repertoire consists of under 100,000 clones, with roughly four fifths occurring once and the leading ten covering around 0.83%. The sequencing used unstimulated CD4+ T cells sorted from spleen or lymph node cells, collected before intestinal transplant. The receptors stem from a human donor who received an intestinal transplant.

The V call is TRBV6-5, the J call TRBJ1-1; D possibly corresponds to TRBD1 (5 bases). V lost 10 bases, J lost 1 base, and 16 bases lay in between. Per germline, CDR1 MNHEY and CDR2 SVGAGI. This CDR3 spans 14 amino acids. CDR3: CATKPGEANTEAFF. The CDR3, as DNA: TGTGCCACTAAACCGGGGGAGGCGAACACTGAAGCTTTCTTT.

The chain couples TRBV5-1 to TRBJ2-1; 8 nucleotides line up with TRBD2. The V and J ends lost 0 bases and 2 bases, in that order; junction bases with no gene match: 7. The CDR3 extends over 17 amino acids. Germline V gene sequence: CDR1 SGHRS, CDR2 YFSETQ. The CDR3 loop reads CASSLGLRGGAYNEQFF. CDR3 nucleotides: TGCGCCAGCAGCTTGGGCCTTCGGGGGGGGGCCTACAATGAGCAGTTCTTC.

V and J are TRBV29-1 and TRBJ2-5, with TRBD2 as a possible D gene (5 bases). The length of the CDR3 is 12 residues. Deletions cut 7 bases from V and 4 bases from J, with 13 bases between. Germline V gene sequence: CDR1 SQVTM, CDR2 ANQGSEA. The CDR3 region is CSAILGPETQYF. Written as DNA, the CDR3 is TGCAGCGCGATACTAGGTCCAGAGACCCAGTACTTC. The variable domain in full, completed from reference TRBV29-1 and TRBJ2-5, reads SAVISQKPSRDICQRGTSLTIQCQVDSQVTMMFWYRQQPGQSLTLIATANQGSEATYESGFVIDKFPISRPNLTFSTLTVSNMSPEDSSIYLCSAILGPETQYFGPGTRLLVL.

This clone appeared a few times. The V and J genes are TRBV2 and TRBJ2-7; 8 nucleotides match TRBD2. The germline gives CDR1 SNHLY, CDR2 FYNNEI. The V gene end was trimmed by 8 bases and the J gene end by 2 bases; junction bases not matched to a gene: 5. The CDR3 length is 13 residues. Here the CDR3 DNA reads TGTGCCAGCGACCGGGAGGGGACCTACGAGCAGTACTTC. Encoded protein: CASDREGTYEQYF. Full variable domain (rest looked up from reference TRBV2 and TRBJ2-7): EPEVTQTPSHQVTQMGQEVILRCVPISNHLYFYWYRQILGQKVEFLVSFYNNEISEKSEIFDDQFSVERPDGSNFTLKIRSTKLEDSAMYFCASDREGTYEQYFGPGTRLTVT.

The chain couples TRBV28 to TRBJ1-1; TRBD1 matches at 9 bases. V shed 7 bases, J shed 6 bases, and the junction held 12 bases outside the gene matches. CDR3 size: 15 residues. Germline V gene sequence: CDR1 MDHEN, CDR2 SYDVKM. CDR3 loop: CASTTGGEGRPEAFF. DNA of the CDR3: TGTGCCAGCACTACAGGGGGCGAGGGGCGCCCTGAAGCTTTCTTT. The full variable domain, completed using reference TRBV28 and TRBJ1-1, is DVKVTQSSRYLVKRTGEKVFLECVQDMDHENMFWYRQDPGLGLRLIYFSYDVKMKEKGDIPEGYSVSREKKERFSLILESASTNQTSMYLCASTTGGEGRPEAFFGQGTRLTVV.

This clone was counted between two and nine times. The chain is built from TRBV28 and TRBJ1-3, with D unclear. The CDR3 loop spans 14 amino acids. Deletions cut 7 bases from V and 2 bases from J, with 12 bases between. Germline V gene data show CDR1 as MDHEN and CDR2 as SYDVKM. CDR3 protein: CASMLVGAGNTIYF. The CDR3 nucleotides read TGTGCCAGCATGTTAGTCGGGGCTGGAAACACCATATATTTT.

The chain carries TRBV18 and TRBJ1-1, with D hard to call. The CDR3 runs to 11 residues. Germline V lookup: CDR1 KGHSH, CDR2 LQKENI. The V gene lost 10 bases and the J gene lost 6 bases, with 12 bases spanning the gap. The CDR3 sequence: CATQASAEAFF. The DNA for the CDR3 is TGTGCCACCCAGGCCTCAGCTGAAGCTTTCTTT.

V usage is TRBV6-1 and J usage is TRBJ2-2; 8 nucleotides agree with TRBD1. CDR1 is MNHNS, CDR2 SASEGT, per germline. The CDR3 length is 13 residues. Trimming at V came to 8 bases and at J to 6 bases, leaving 5 bases not matched to a gene. Written as DNA, the CDR3 is TGTGCCAGCCACAGGGGGTCGGCCGGGGAGCTGTTTTTT. Translation gives CASHRGSAGELFF.

The rearrangement links TRBV5-1 to TRBJ2-5; weak D call: TRBD2 (6 bases). Trimming pared 1 base from V and 2 bases from J, leaving 12 bases between. The CDR3 length is 15 residues. In germline, CDR1 is SGHRS, CDR2 YFSETQ. CDR3 nucleotide sequence: TGCGCCAGCAGCTTGACACTAGCAGATCAAGAGACCCAGTACTTC. It encodes CASSLTLADQETQYF. The entire variable domain, with the rest obtained from reference TRBV5-1 and TRBJ2-5, is as follows: KAGVTQTPRYLIKTRGQQVTLSCSPISGHRSVSWYQQTPGQGLQFLFEYFSETQRNKGNFPGRFSGRQFSNSRSEMNVSTLELGDSALYLCASSLTLADQETQYFGPGTRLLVL.

This chain links TRBV7-3 with TRBJ2-3, with 7 bases that match TRBD2. The CDR3 is 14 amino acids. Germline V gives CDR1 SGHTA, CDR2 FQGTGA. After removal of 5 bases from V and 1 base from J, the junction contained 3 bases not matched to a gene. This CDR3 is CASSPLAGTDTQYF. The CDR3, as DNA: TGTGCCAGCAGCCCCCTAGCGGGCACAGATACGCAGTATTTT.

The CDR3 DNA is TGTGCCAGCAGTCTTGGACAGGACAACTATGGCTACACCTTC. Translation gives CASSLGQDNYGYTF. The chain combines TRBV28 with TRBJ1-2; TRBD1 matches 7 bases. CDR1 MDHEN and CDR2 SYDVKM come from the germline V gene. CDR3 length equals 14 residues. V was clipped by 5 bases and J by 2 bases; unmatched bases: 5.

In nucleotides, the CDR3 is TGTGCCAGCAGTTTATTGCCTCGACACGACTATGGCTACACCTTC. As protein: CASSLLPRHDYGYTF. V is TRBV27 and J is TRBJ1-2, with D unclear. Germline loops: CDR1 MNHEY, CDR2 SMNVEV (reference sequence). V was pared by 1 base and J by 3 bases, with 12 bases between. The CDR3 is 15 amino acids.

This CDR3 reads CASGSGAVNIQYF. As DNA, the CDR3 is TGCGCCAGCGGGTCAGGGGCTGTGAACATTCAGTACTTC. This chain joins TRBV10-2 and TRBJ2-4; possible D gene TRBD1, 6 bases. The CDR3 runs to 13 residues. The V gene lost 8 bases and the J gene lost 7 bases, with 15 bases spanning the gap. Germline loops: CDR1 WSHSY, CDR2 SAAADI.

The chain employs TRBV28 and TRBJ2-3; a weak D match, TRBD1 (6 bases). Between the trimmed V and J ends, which lost 3 bases and 7 bases, there was a span of 17 bases. Per the germline V gene, CDR1 is MDHEN and CDR2 is SYDVKM. The CDR3 is made up of 15 amino acids. This CDR3 is CASSFPRGLGHTQYF. CDR3 in DNA: TGTGCCAGCAGTTTCCCTAGGGGGTTGGGGCATACGCAGTATTTT.

The chain links TRBV6-5 to TRBJ1-5; the match to TRBD1 covers 7 bases. Germline V gives CDR1 MNHEY, CDR2 SVGAGI. Losses at the gene ends were 6 bases for V and 7 bases for J; bases not matched to a gene: 6. The CDR3 runs 13 residues. The CDR3 bases are TGTGCCAGCAGCAAAGACAGGGTACAGCCCCAGCATTTT. It yields the protein CASSKDRVQPQHF.

The V and J genes are TRBV6-5 and TRBJ2-7, with 15 bases that match TRBD2. V lost 10 bases, J lost 3 bases, and 1 base stayed unmatched. Germline V gene data show CDR1 as MNHEY and CDR2 as SVGAGI. The CDR3 totals 13 residues. The CDR3 loop is CATGLAGGYEQYF. For the CDR3, the DNA is TGTGCCACGGGACTAGCGGGGGGCTACGAGCAGTACTTC.

The rearrangement links TRBV27 to TRBJ2-7, with TRBD2 identical over 9 bases. The CDR3 has 13 amino acids. Germline-derived CDR1 and CDR2 are MNHEY and SMNVEV (reference sequence). The junction had 4 bases not matched to a gene; V was cut back by 5 bases and J by 5 bases. The CDR3 DNA reads as TGTGCCAGCAGTCAGACTAGCGGCCACGAGCAGTACTTC. This codes for CASSQTSGHEQYF.

The chain recombines TRBV10-3 with TRBJ1-5, with 9 positions matching TRBD1. The V and J ends lost 5 bases and 5 bases, in that order; junction bases with no gene match: 7. This CDR3 is built from 15 residues. Germline lookup yields CDR1 ENHRY and CDR2 SYGVKD. This CDR3 reads CAISITGGADQPQHF. DNA of the CDR3: TGTGCCATCAGTATAACAGGGGGCGCGGATCAGCCCCAGCATTTT.

The genes are TRBV27 and TRBJ2-1; 9 nucleotides align to TRBD2. V was clipped by 3 bases and J by 0 bases; unmatched bases: 9. The V gene's germline CDR1 is MNHEY and CDR2 SMNVEV (reference sequence). The CDR3 has 18 amino acids. The CDR3 reads CASSFVSGRPYSYNEQFF. The CDR3 coding sequence is TGTGCCAGCAGTTTCGTGAGCGGGAGGCCCTACTCCTACAATGAGCAGTTCTTC.

This clone has only a few counts. The V gene is TRBV5-1, the J gene TRBJ2-2, with a weak D call TRBD2 (6 bases). V was cut by 4 bases and J by 1 base, with 11 bases left in between. Germline V gives CDR1 SGHRS, CDR2 YFSETQ. The CDR3 is 15 amino acids. CDR3: CASSAGTRNTGELFF. CDR3 nucleotide sequence: TGCGCCAGCAGCGCGGGGACCCGGAACACCGGGGAGCTGTTTTTT.

The J gene is TRBJ1-2, the V gene TRBV15; D not certain. The V end was cut by 0 bases, the J end by 4 bases, with 12 bases between. CDR1 is LNHNV, CDR2 YYDKDF, per germline (reference sequence). The length of the CDR3 is 15 residues. CDR3 sequence reads: CATSRESTVSYGYTF. The DNA for the CDR3 is TGTGCCACCAGCAGAGAGTCTACAGTATCCTATGGCTACACCTTC.

V and J are TRBV9 and TRBJ2-7, with no clear D. CDR1 and CDR2 from the germline V gene are SGDLS and YYNGEE. The CDR3 is made up of 13 amino acids. The germline V and J ends were trimmed by 0 bases and 6 bases, with 10 bases remaining between them. CDR3 sequence reads: CASSVGPGSEQYF. DNA of the CDR3: TGTGCCAGCAGCGTAGGTCCGGGTAGCGAGCAGTACTTC.

This clone appeared a single time. The V call is TRBV9, the J call TRBJ2-1, with 7 bases that match TRBD2. There are 15 residues in the CDR3. The germline V gene has CDR1 SGDLS and CDR2 YYNGEE. J was trimmed by 2 bases and V by 3 bases; bases with no gene match: 5. This chain's CDR3 is CASSAERETYNEQFF. In DNA, the CDR3 is TGTGCCAGCAGCGCCGAGCGGGAAACCTACAATGAGCAGTTCTTC. The full variable domain, rest sourced from reference TRBV9 and TRBJ2-1, is DSGVTQTPKHLITATGQRVTLRCSPRSGDLSVYWYQQSLDQGLQFLIQYYNGEERAKGNILERFSAQQFPDLHSELNLSSLELGDSALYFCASSAERETYNEQFFGPGTRLTVL.

The chain couples TRBV18 to TRBJ2-7, with 8 bases identical to TRBD1. CDR1 and CDR2 from the germline V gene are KGHSH and LQKENI. With 0 bases clipped from V and 4 bases from J, the junction kept 8 bases outside the gene matches. This CDR3 region has 16 residues. The CDR3 coding sequence is TGTGCCAGCTCACCACCGGGGAGGACAGGGATATACGAGCAGTACTTC. This sequence encodes CASSPPGRTGIYEQYF.

The chain carries TRBV7-9 and TRBJ1-5; 9 bases align to TRBD1. Germline V lookup: CDR1 SEHNR, CDR2 FQNEAQ (reference sequence). This CDR3 contains 15 residues. The J segment lost 3 bases and the V segment lost 4 bases, leaving 4 bases of the junction unmatched. The chain's CDR3 is CASSSQGAINQPQHF. CDR3 bases: TGTGCCAGCAGCTCACAGGGGGCGATCAATCAGCCCCAGCATTTT.

The chain has TRBV6-6 and TRBJ2-5; 9 bases match TRBD1. Trimming removed 0 bases from V and 3 bases from J; junction bases left unmatched: 5. Germline assignment: CDR1 MNHNY and CDR2 SVGAGI (reference sequence). The CDR3 contains 16 residues. Written as DNA, the CDR3 is TGTGCCAGCAGTTACTCGAGGGGACAGGGAAAAGAGACCCAGTACTTC. It specifies CASSYSRGQGKETQYF.

The genes are TRBV13 and TRBJ2-7; D perhaps matches TRBD2 (6 bases). Germline lookup yields CDR1 PRHDT and CDR2 FYEKMQ (reference sequence). The CDR3 has 14 amino acids. V gave up 5 bases and J gave up 6 bases, with 17 bases separating them. The CDR3 protein is CASSPKTGAVEQYF. CDR3 bases: TGTGCCAGCAGCCCGAAAACGGGAGCCGTCGAGCAGTACTTC. The whole variable domain, remainder taken from reference TRBV13 and TRBJ2-7, is AAGVIQSPRHLIKEKRETATLKCYPIPRHDTVYWYQQGPGQDPQFLISFYEKMQSDKGSIPDRFSAQQFSDYHSELNMSSLELGDSALYFCASSPKTGAVEQYFGPGTRLTVT.

J is TRBJ1-1 and V is TRBV11-3; D ambiguous. V was trimmed by 3 bases and J by 1 base, leaving 9 bases between them. This CDR3 has 14 amino acids. Germline loops: CDR1 SGHNT, CDR2 YENEEA. As DNA, the CDR3 is TGTGCCAGCAGCTTCGGCCGGGAGAACACTGAAGCTTTCTTT. Residues: CASSFGRENTEAFF.

This rearrangement joins TRBV28 to TRBJ2-7; the D gene is possibly TRBD2 (6 bases). This CDR3 spans 13 amino acids. V dropped 6 bases and J dropped 7 bases, with 16 bases sitting between them. Germline loops: CDR1 MDHEN, CDR2 SYDVKM. The CDR3 coding sequence is TGTGCCAGCAGCTTCTCCGGGGGATGGGAGCAGTACTTC. It yields the protein CASSFSGGWEQYF.